Presented here are 26 T cell receptor beta chains from one specimen sequenced in a study of T cells in Graves' hyperthyroidism and ophthalmopathy. RNA transcripts served as the template for amplifying TCR beta CDR3 regions. Primed by the HTBI set, a first-round RT-PCR was run on the TCR CDR3. Each CDR3 protein gets one entry after TCRdb re-called the multiplex PCR reads with MiXCR. Of around 450,000 distinct CDR3 sequences listed, 12% to 15% are singletons. The sequenced material came from blood. The receptors originated from a young woman with Graves' hyperthyroidism.

This clonotype appeared many times. The chain has TRBV10-3 and TRBJ2-3; perhaps TRBD1 as D (5 bases). Trimming pared 4 bases from V and 2 bases from J, leaving 16 bases between. The CDR3 covers 16 residues. The germline CDR1 and CDR2 sequences are ENHRY and SYGVKD. CDR3 protein: CAISGTSGKLTDTQYF. The CDR3 DNA sequence: TGTGCCATCAGTGGAACTTCAGGGAAGCTCACAGATACGCAGTATTTT.

The genes are TRBV20-1 and TRBJ2-1, with 11 nucleotides matching TRBD2. CDR1 DFQATT and CDR2 SNEGSKA come from the germline V gene (reference sequence). Trimming removed 5 bases from V and 8 bases from J; junction bases left unmatched: 2. The CDR3 totals 12 residues. The CDR3, as DNA: TGCAGTGCTGGGACTAGCGGCCATGAGCAGTTCTTC. Protein product: CSAGTSGHEQFF.

On this clonotype: Germline is not matched at one junction end, which may reflect a read error. The CDR3, as DNA: TGTGTCAGCAGCGAAAACAGGGGTCGCAAAAACATTCAGTACTTC. Its protein product is CVSSENRGRKNIQYF. V is TRBV2 and J is TRBJ2-4; 7 bases align to TRBD1. Germline values: CDR1 SNHLY, CDR2 FYNNEI. The CDR3 extends over 15 amino acids. Complete variable domain (other parts from reference TRBV2 and TRBJ2-4): EPEVTQTPSHQVTQMGQEVILRCVPISNHLYFYWYRQILGQKVEFLVSFYNNEISEKSEIFDDQFSVERPDGSNFTLKIRSTKLEDSAMYFCVSSENRGRKNIQYFGAGTRLSVL.

The V gene is TRBV4-1, the J gene TRBJ2-7; 11 bases are a match to TRBD2. Germline assignment: CDR1 MGHRA and CDR2 YSYEKL. V was pared by 2 bases and J by 5 bases, with 8 bases of the junction left unmatched. The CDR3 extends over 16 amino acids. CDR3 nucleotides: TGCGCCAGCAGCCAACCCTTAGCGGGAGGGCGGCACGAGCAGTACTTC. Translated, it gives CASSQPLAGGRHEQYF.

This clonotype was observed a few times. Being one base from a much bigger clone, this may be a read error. V and J are TRBV6-1 and TRBJ2-7; 9 positions agree with TRBD2. CDR1 is MNHNS and CDR2 is SASEGT in the germline V gene. The J segment lost 5 bases and the V segment lost 4 bases, leaving 6 bases of the junction unmatched. CDR3 length: 14 amino acids. CDR3 amino acids: CASSVSGGRDEQYF. The CDR3 nucleotides read TGTGCCAGCAGTGTTTCCGGCGGGAGGGACGAGCAGTACTTC.

This clonotype has a count of ten or more. This chain uses TRBV28 with TRBJ1-2, with a weak D call TRBD1 (5 bases). The CDR3 extends over 17 amino acids. The V end lost 7 bases, the J end lost 5 bases, and 26 bases lay between the germline ends. CDR1 is MDHEN and CDR2 is SYDVKM in the germline V gene. CDR3 in amino acids: CASISGRQPNFSYGYTF. For the CDR3, the DNA is TGTGCCAGCATCTCGGGGCGACAGCCGAATTTTTCATATGGCTACACCTTC.

The chain carries TRBV11-3 and TRBJ1-6; D not resolved. The length of the CDR3 is 17 residues. Per the germline V gene, CDR1 is SGHNT and CDR2 is YENEEA. V lost 2 bases, J lost 5 bases, and 16 bases lay in between. The CDR3 loop is CASSLCVSGRNNSPLHF. The CDR3 region has the DNA TGTGCCAGCAGCTTATGCGTTTCCGGACGGAATAATTCACCCCTCCACTTT.

In its sample, this clonotype was seen many times. The chain couples TRBV12-3 or TRBV12-4 to TRBJ2-7; 9 nucleotides align to TRBD1. The CDR3 spans 16 residues. J gave up 0 bases and V 4 bases, and 7 bases lay outside the gene matches. The CDR3 nucleotides read TGTGCCAGCAGTTCCCCGGGACAGGGAACCTCCTACGAGCAGTACTTC. Translating gives CASSSPGQGTSYEQYF.

This clonotype appeared a single time. This sequence joins TRBV6-1 and TRBJ2-5; D might be TRBD2 (6 bases). The germline V gene has CDR1 MNHNS and CDR2 SASEGT. CDR3 length equals 16 residues. V was clipped by 2 bases and J by 5 bases, with 18 bases between them. CDR3 sequence (DNA): TGTGCCAGCAGTGAATTTCTTGGGACTGCGAGGGAGACCCAGTACTTC. Translating gives CASSEFLGTARETQYF.

At least ten counts were recorded for this clonotype. The chain combines TRBV3-1 with TRBJ1-1; D ambiguous. V was shortened by 0 bases and J by 4 bases, with 12 bases between the two germline ends. CDR3 length: 15 amino acids. The V gene's germline CDR1 is LGHDT and CDR2 YNNKEL (reference sequence). The CDR3 sequence is CASSQDVSWGTEAFF. DNA of the CDR3: TGTGCCAGCAGCCAAGATGTGAGCTGGGGCACTGAAGCTTTCTTT.

The CDR3 is CASRASGSYGYTF. The CDR3 bases are TGTGCCAGCAGGGCCTCCGGGAGTTATGGCTACACCTTC. V usage is TRBV6-2 or TRBV6-3 and J usage is TRBJ1-2; D call uncertain. Germline V gene data show CDR1 as MNHEY and CDR2 as SVGEGT. Deletions cut 6 bases from V and 5 bases from J, with 13 bases between. CDR3 size: 13 residues.

This clonotype was observed a few times. The genes are TRBV6-1 and TRBJ2-2; perhaps TRBD2 as D (5 bases). In germline, CDR1 is MNHNS, CDR2 SASEGT. Deletions cut 6 bases from V and 1 base from J, with 6 bases between. This CDR3 has 13 amino acids. Here the CDR3 DNA reads TGTGCCAGCAGACGGGAGAACACCGGGGAGCTGTTTTTT. Residues: CASRRENTGELFF.

The rearrangement links TRBV28 to TRBJ1-3; D might be TRBD1 (6 bases). The CDR3 is 15 amino acids. V was cut by 4 bases and J by 0 bases, with 10 bases left in between. Germline V gene lookup returns CDR1 MDHEN and CDR2 SYDVKM. CDR3 coding DNA: TGTGCCAGCAGTTCGGGGGCGCGCTCTGGAAACACCATATATTTT. Its protein product is CASSSGARSGNTIYF.

The rearrangement uses TRBV29-1 and TRBJ2-7; TRBD2 matches 13 bases. With 6 bases clipped from V and 3 bases from J, the junction kept 14 bases outside the gene matches. The CDR3 totals 17 residues. In germline, CDR1 is SQVTM, CDR2 ANQGSEA. DNA for the CDR3: TGCAGCGTGAGACCGGGACTAGCGGGACGGTACCACTACGAGCAGTACTTC. It translates to CSVRPGLAGRYHYEQYF.

To note about this clonotype: The junction differs from germline at one of its ends, possibly a read error. The chain joins TRBV5-5 to TRBJ1-5, with D hard to call. This CDR3 is 13 amino acids long. The germline CDR1 and CDR2 sequences are SGHKS and YYEKEE (reference sequence). The CDR3 here is CASSQGLDQPQHF. CDR3 nucleotides: TGCGCCAGCAGCCAAGGGTTGGATCAGCCCCAGCATTTT.

V and J are TRBV6-2 or TRBV6-3 and TRBJ2-1, with 12 bases matching TRBD2. The CDR3 consists of 19 residues. V gave up 0 bases and J gave up 4 bases; unmatched junction bases: 10. Germline V gene lookup returns CDR1 MNHEY and CDR2 SVGEGT. The CDR3 DNA sequence: TGTGCCAGCAGTTACTCGCCTAGCGGGAGGGTCTTTGGATACAATGAGCAGTTCTTC. This sequence encodes CASSYSPSGRVFGYNEQFF.

In its sample, this clonotype was seen many times. In DNA, the CDR3 is TGCGCCAGCAGCTTGGGAGCGAACATATACGGTGAGCAGTTCTTC. Translating gives CASSLGANIYGEQFF. The chain joins TRBV5-1 to TRBJ2-1, with D unclear. CDR3 length equals 15 residues. The V end lost 0 bases, the J end lost 9 bases, and 16 bases lay between the germline ends. From germline, CDR1 is SGHRS and CDR2 YFSETQ.

This clonotype was found a few times. This chain joins TRBV12-3 or TRBV12-4 and TRBJ2-5; TRBD2 is a possible D gene (6 bases). The V end lost 2 bases, the J end lost 7 bases, and 14 bases lay between the germline ends. This CDR3 has 14 amino acids. The CDR3 loop is CASSLIHGGTTQYF. CDR3 DNA sequence: TGTGCCAGCAGTTTAATTCACGGGGGAACGACCCAGTACTTC.

At least ten counts were recorded for this clonotype. The chain couples TRBV28 to TRBJ2-3, with 11 bases identical to TRBD2. This CDR3 has 17 amino acids. The V gene end was trimmed by 7 bases and the J gene end by 0 bases; junction bases not matched to a gene: 9. Germline V CDR1 and CDR2: MDHEN, SYDVKM. The CDR3 protein is CASNLLRTSGSTDTQYF. The CDR3 DNA sequence: TGTGCCAGCAACCTCCTTAGGACTAGCGGGAGCACAGATACGCAGTATTTT.

This clonotype has at least ten counts. V gene TRBV6-2 or TRBV6-3 combines with J gene TRBJ2-2, with 10 bases matching TRBD1. The CDR3 contains 15 residues. Germline V gives CDR1 MNHEY, CDR2 SVGEGT. V lost 6 bases to trimming and J lost 4 bases; unmatched junction nucleotides: 5. This chain's CDR3 is CASSHGQGVTGELFF. CDR3 in DNA: TGTGCCAGCAGCCATGGACAGGGGGTCACCGGGGAGCTGTTTTTT.

This clonotype was observed a handful of times. The chain couples TRBV2 to TRBJ1-5; D perhaps matches TRBD1 (6 bases). Trimming pared 3 bases from V and 2 bases from J, leaving 11 bases between. From germline, CDR1 is SNHLY and CDR2 FYNNEI. The CDR3 length is 15 residues. The CDR3 DNA reads TGTGCCAGCAGTGACAGGGGACGGGGCAATCAGCCCCAGCATTTT. Its protein is CASSDRGRGNQPQHF. The whole variable domain, filled in from reference TRBV2 and TRBJ1-5, reads EPEVTQTPSHQVTQMGQEVILRCVPISNHLYFYWYRQILGQKVEFLVSFYNNEISEKSEIFDDQFSVERPDGSNFTLKIRSTKLEDSAMYFCASSDRGRGNQPQHFGDGTRLSIL.

This clonotype came up a few times. The chain combines TRBV14 with TRBJ1-3; D unresolved. This CDR3 is built from 13 residues. Per germline, CDR1 SGHDN and CDR2 FVKESK. Trimming removed 0 bases from V and 8 bases from J, with 8 bases in between. CDR3 in amino acids: CASSQERSDTIYF. The CDR3 DNA is TGTGCCAGCAGCCAAGAACGTTCGGACACCATATATTTT.

This clonotype occurred many times. The CDR3: CAWSSWAGATMNTEAFF. CDR3 coding DNA: TGTGCCTGGAGCTCATGGGCAGGGGCGACAATGAACACTGAAGCTTTCTTT. The gene calls are TRBV30 and TRBJ1-1, with a possible D match to TRBD1 (6 bases). This CDR3 contains 17 residues. Germline V gives CDR1 GTSNPN, CDR2 SVGIG (reference sequence). V lost 3 bases and J 0 bases, leaving 20 bases between the germline ends.

This clonotype was detected ten times or more. The chain couples TRBV2 to TRBJ1-2, with D possibly being TRBD1 (5 bases). The V gene's germline CDR1 is SNHLY and CDR2 FYNNEI. V lost 4 bases and J 3 bases, leaving 9 bases between the germline ends. This CDR3 is built from 13 residues. The CDR3 coding sequence is TGTGCCAGCAGTGCAGGGCGGGACTATGGCTACACCTTC. Translation gives CASSAGRDYGYTF.

This clonotype was observed at least ten times. The V gene is TRBV7-9, the J gene TRBJ2-1; 7 bases are a match to TRBD2. The V gene's germline CDR1 is SEHNR and CDR2 FQNEAQ (reference sequence). The length of the CDR3 is 15 residues. Germline trimming cut 8 bases from V and 7 bases from J; bases unmatched to any gene: 14. The CDR3 here is CASQPIPRGRNEQFF. Written as DNA, the CDR3 is TGTGCCAGCCAACCAATACCCCGCGGGAGAAATGAGCAGTTCTTC.

This clonotype was seen many times. Its ends do not fully match the called genes, so a read error is possible. V gene TRBV7-6 combines with J gene TRBJ2-2; TRBD2 aligns across 10 bases. Germline lookup yields CDR1 SGHVS and CDR2 FNYEAQ. The CDR3 covers 16 residues. CDR3 amino acids: CASRLEAGGLGGELFF. The CDR3 DNA sequence: TGTGCCAGCAGATTAGAAGCGGGAGGGCTTGGCGGGGAGCTGTTTTTT. Using reference TRBV7-6 and TRBJ2-2 for the parts outside the CDR3, the full variable domain is GAGVSQSPRYKVTKRGQDVALRCDPISGHVSLYWYRQALGQGPEFLTYFNYEAQQDKSGLPNDRFSAERPEGSISTLTIQRTEQRDSAMYRCASRLEAGGLGGELFFGEGSRLTVL.